Each of the 3 T cell receptor beta chains below was sequenced from the same sample in a study of blood T cells in healthy people across ages. Then a second PCR, running about 7 to 11 cycles, was carried out with a sample-barcoded 5' primer and a J-beta primer mix. TCRdb called the 5' RACE reads again in MiXCR, with one record for every CDR3 protein. The repertoire holds over 1,500,000 distinct CDR3 sequences, just under 50% seen once, with less than 2.5% in the top ten. Specimen: blood. The receptors come from a woman in her thirties or forties in good health.

This sequence joins TRBV7-8 and TRBJ2-7, with 7 bases lining up with TRBD1. Germline CDR1 is SGHVS and CDR2 is FQNEAQ. The CDR3 extends over 14 amino acids. Losses at the gene ends were 5 bases for V and 2 bases for J; bases not matched to a gene: 6. Written as DNA, the CDR3 is TGTGCCAGCAGCGTCGACAGGGCCGCCTACGAGCAGTACTTC. The encoded protein is CASSVDRAAYEQYF.

The table lists this clonotype with a few counts. The V call is TRBV5-1, the J call TRBJ2-1, with D perhaps being TRBD1 or TRBD2 (6 bases each). Trimming stripped 4 bases from V and 7 bases from J, with 21 bases between. Germline CDR1 is SGHRS and CDR2 is YFSETQ. The CDR3 totals 16 residues. The CDR3 sequence is CASSQHWAGGGNEQFF. CDR3 nucleotide sequence: TGCGCCAGCAGCCAGCATTGGGCAGGAGGGGGGAATGAGCAGTTCTTC. The variable domain in full, completed from reference TRBV5-1 and TRBJ2-1, reads KAGVTQTPRYLIKTRGQQVTLSCSPISGHRSVSWYQQTPGQGLQFLFEYFSETQRNKGNFPGRFSGRQFSNSRSEMNVSTLELGDSALYLCASSQHWAGGGNEQFFGPGTRLTVL.

This clonotype was found once. The gene calls are TRBV7-2 and TRBJ2-7; tentatively, D is TRBD1 (6 bases). Germline V gene sequence: CDR1 SGHTA, CDR2 FQGNSA. The V and J ends lost 10 bases and 6 bases respectively, with 31 bases between them. This CDR3 spans 17 amino acids. The CDR3 region is CATLENAGQYETCEQYF. The CDR3 bases are TGTGCCACCCTCGAAAACGCCGGACAGTATGAAACTTGCGAGCAGTACTTC.